Listed here are 27 T cell receptor beta chains from one sample, sequenced in a study of cytomegalovirus exposure and HLA in healthy donors. Amplification used 60 Vbeta primers and 13 Jbeta primers. Repertoires were generated with immunoSEQ multiplex PCR, while TCRdb's copy carries only in-frame clones and drops some. Of some 130,000 clones listed, approximately 64% are singletons. Source material: PBMCs. Receptors originate from a woman aged 40 to 50 in good health and CMV-seronegative.

On this clone: At one boundary the junction diverges from the germline segment, which might be a read error. The rearrangement links TRBV6-6 to TRBJ1-2; D remains ambiguous. CDR3 length equals 14 residues. The germline CDR1 and CDR2 sequences are MNHNY and SVGAGI (reference sequence). The CDR3 reads CASSYSTVNYGYTF. As DNA, the CDR3 is TGTGCCAGCAGTTACTCGACCGTTAACTACGGCTACACCTTC.

J is TRBJ1-5 and V is TRBV7-2; TRBD1 is a possible D gene (5 bases). The CDR3 sequence is 16 residues long. Germline loops: CDR1 SGHTA, CDR2 FQGNSA. Deletions cut 1 base from V and 8 bases from J, with 18 bases between. This CDR3 is CASSLELGGEGKPQHF. DNA for the CDR3: TGTGCCAGCAGCTTAGAATTAGGAGGGGAGGGGAAGCCCCAGCATTTT.

The sample holds a few counts of this clone. The V call is TRBV30, the J call TRBJ1-1; maybe TRBD1 (6 bases). This CDR3 comprises 14 residues. Germline CDR1 reads GTSNPN; CDR2 reads SVGIG (reference sequence). Trimming cost V 0 bases and J 5 bases, with 13 bases left between them. CDR3 protein: CAWSVTGLRTEAFF. As DNA, the CDR3 is TGTGCCTGGAGTGTAACAGGGCTAAGGACTGAAGCTTTCTTT.

V and J are TRBV19 and TRBJ1-5; perhaps TRBD1 as D (6 bases). V was trimmed by 4 bases and J by 0 bases, leaving 13 bases between them. Germline V gene sequence: CDR1 LNHDA, CDR2 SQIVND (reference sequence). There are 16 residues in the CDR3. The CDR3 spells CASSNGQPYSNQPQHF. For the CDR3, the DNA is TGTGCCAGTAGTAACGGACAGCCCTATAGCAATCAGCCCCAGCATTTT.

The chain employs TRBV19 and TRBJ2-1; D not certain. This CDR3 region has 15 residues. Germline V gene lookup returns CDR1 LNHDA and CDR2 SQIVND (reference sequence). The V end lost 4 bases, the J end lost 3 bases, and 13 bases lay between the germline ends. The CDR3 DNA reads TGTGCCAGTAGTACTCTCGACTCCCTCTACAATGAGCAGTTCTTC. Its protein is CASSTLDSLYNEQFF.

Written as DNA, the CDR3 is TGTGCCAGCAGCTCTCAGGTGCCAAGCTCTGGGGCCAACGTCCTGACTTTC. Translating it yields CASSSQVPSSGANVLTF. The rearrangement joins TRBV7-7 to TRBJ2-6; D unclear. Trimming removed 4 bases from V and 0 bases from J, with 13 bases in between. The CDR3 extends over 17 amino acids. CDR1 and CDR2 from the germline V gene are SSHAT and FNYEAQ (reference sequence).

V is TRBV6-5 and J is TRBJ1-3; TRBD1 might be the D (5 bases). V was shortened by 0 bases and J by 2 bases, with 11 bases between the two germline ends. Germline V lookup: CDR1 MNHEY, CDR2 SVGAGI. The CDR3 sequence is 16 residues long. CDR3 in amino acids: CASSYSRVFTGNTIYF. The CDR3 DNA sequence: TGTGCCAGCAGTTACTCCAGGGTTTTCACTGGAAACACCATATATTTT.

The genes are TRBV5-1 and TRBJ1-2; D possibly corresponds to TRBD1 (6 bases). CDR3 size: 12 residues. V shed 2 bases and J shed 4 bases, with 6 bases lying between them. The V gene's germline CDR1 is SGHRS and CDR2 YFSETQ. Here the CDR3 DNA reads TGCGCCAGCAGCTTACAGGGCTATGGCTACACCTTC. Translating gives CASSLQGYGYTF. The whole variable domain, filled in from reference TRBV5-1 and TRBJ1-2, reads KAGVTQTPRYLIKTRGQQVTLSCSPISGHRSVSWYQQTPGQGLQFLFEYFSETQRNKGNFPGRFSGRQFSNSRSEMNVSTLELGDSALYLCASSLQGYGYTFGSGTRLTVV.

This clone was observed a handful of times. The DNA for the CDR3 is TGTGCCAGCAGTCTAGCGGGACAGGGGGCTTATGGCTACACCTTC. This gives the protein CASSLAGQGAYGYTF. This chain uses TRBV2 with TRBJ1-2; 12 bases align to TRBD1. Trimming removed 5 bases from V and 5 bases from J; junction bases left unmatched: 6. The CDR3 has 15 residues. Germline V gives CDR1 SNHLY, CDR2 FYNNEI.

V gene TRBV2 combines with J gene TRBJ1-3; no definite D call. Trimming removed 5 bases from V and 4 bases from J, with 6 bases in between. Germline CDR1 is SNHLY and CDR2 is FYNNEI. The CDR3 sequence is 12 residues long. The CDR3 DNA is TGTGCCAGCAGTTTCAGGGGAAACACCATATATTTT. Its protein product is CASSFRGNTIYF.

This chain joins TRBV7-6 and TRBJ1-4, with TRBD1 matching over 8 bases. V lost 4 bases to trimming and J lost 2 bases; unmatched junction nucleotides: 9. Germline CDR1 SGHVS, CDR2 FNYEAQ. This CDR3 region has 17 residues. The DNA of the CDR3 is TGTGCCAGCAGCTCCGGACCGACAGGGGCGACTAATGAAAAACTGTTTTTT. It codes for CASSSGPTGATNEKLFF. Variable domain in full (rest from reference TRBV7-6 and TRBJ1-4): GAGVSQSPRYKVTKRGQDVALRCDPISGHVSLYWYRQALGQGPEFLTYFNYEAQQDKSGLPNDRFSAERPEGSISTLTIQRTEQRDSAMYRCASSSGPTGATNEKLFFGSGTQLSVL.

The chain combines TRBV6-1 with TRBJ2-3, with 8 nucleotides matching TRBD2. The CDR3 contains 16 residues. CDR1 MNHNS and CDR2 SASEGT come from the germline V gene. Trimming at V came to 2 bases and at J to 1 base, leaving 5 bases not matched to a gene. This CDR3 reads CASSEKRGFRTDTQYF. The CDR3 nucleotides read TGTGCCAGCAGTGAAAAGCGGGGGTTCCGCACAGATACGCAGTATTTT.

In its sample, this clone was seen a few times. V and J are TRBV4-2 and TRBJ1-1, with D tentatively TRBD1 (5 bases). Trimming took off 4 bases at V and 7 bases at J, with 7 bases between the two ends. Germline CDR1 LGHNA, CDR2 YNFKEQ. The CDR3 has 11 residues. CDR3 residues: CASSLQGEAFF. The CDR3 region has the DNA TGTGCCAGCAGCCTCCAGGGTGAAGCTTTCTTT.

V gene TRBV11-2 combines with J gene TRBJ1-2; D is ambiguous. The CDR3 is 15 residues long. Trimming cost V 4 bases and J 0 bases, with 12 bases left between them. Germline CDR1 and CDR2: SGHAT and FQNNGV. CDR3 DNA: TGTGCCAGCAGCTCCTACCGCAGGTCTAACTATGGCTACACCTTC. Its translation is CASSSYRRSNYGYTF.

The chain employs TRBV27 and TRBJ1-2; D is ambiguous. This CDR3 spans 12 amino acids. CDR1 and CDR2 from the germline V gene are MNHEY and SMNVEV (reference sequence). Deletions cut 4 bases from V and 6 bases from J, with 9 bases between. CDR3 DNA: TGTGCCAGCAGTTCTCCTCGAGATGGCTACACCTTC. This translates into CASSSPRDGYTF.

The chain recombines TRBV19 with TRBJ2-7; 8 bases are shared with TRBD1. This CDR3 spans 13 amino acids. V shed 5 bases, J shed 2 bases, and the junction held 2 bases outside the gene matches. Germline V gene lookup returns CDR1 LNHDA and CDR2 SQIVND (reference sequence). CDR3 sequence: CASSQTGAYEQYF. The CDR3 bases are TGTGCCAGTAGTCAGACAGGGGCCTACGAGCAGTACTTC.

This rearrangement joins TRBV7-3 to TRBJ2-2; D is unclear. This CDR3 has 15 residues. Trimming shortened V by 1 base and J by 0 bases, and 6 bases separated the two germline ends. The germline V gene encodes CDR1 SGHTA and CDR2 FQGTGA. CDR3 nucleotides: TGTGCCAGCAGCTTAAAAGAGGCGAACACCGGGGAGCTGTTTTTT. This encodes CASSLKEANTGELFF.

This chain joins TRBV12-2 and TRBJ1-5. TRBV12-2 is recorded as a pseudogene. This CDR3 region has 13 residues. The CDR3 DNA reads as TGTGCAAGTCGCAGATGGGGGGGGCAGCCCCAGCATTTT. Its translation is CASRRWGGQPQHF.

The V call is TRBV30, the J call TRBJ2-2; 14 nucleotides line up with TRBD2. The CDR3 runs to 16 residues. The V gene end was trimmed by 0 bases and the J gene end by 7 bases; junction bases not matched to a gene: 4. Looked up from germline, CDR1 is GTSNPN and CDR2 is SVGIG (reference sequence). CDR3 amino acids: CAWSVRTSGGNGELFF. CDR3 sequence (DNA): TGTGCCTGGAGTGTACGGACTAGCGGGGGGAACGGGGAGCTGTTTTTT. Full variable domain (outside the CDR3, taken from reference TRBV30 and TRBJ2-2): SQTIHQWPATLVQPVGSPLSLECTVEGTSNPNLYWYRQAAGRGLQLLFYSVGIGQISSEVPQNLSASRPQDRQFILSSKKLLLSDSGFYLCAWSVRTSGGNGELFFGEGSRLTVL.

The chain employs TRBV5-6 and TRBJ1-2; 9 nucleotides line up with TRBD1. V gave up 5 bases and J gave up 4 bases; unmatched junction bases: 6. Germline loops: CDR1 SGHDT, CDR2 YYEEEE. The CDR3 spans 14 residues. The CDR3 spells CASSHRGLTYGYTF. CDR3 nucleotide sequence: TGTGCCAGCAGTCACAGGGGGCTCACCTATGGCTACACCTTC.

The chain is built from TRBV9 and TRBJ1-2; D may be TRBD1 (5 bases). Trimming shortened V by 0 bases and J by 6 bases, and 9 bases separated the two germline ends. Germline CDR1 reads SGDLS; CDR2 reads YYNGEE. The CDR3 spans 13 residues. The CDR3: CASSVVEGNGYTF. DNA for the CDR3: TGTGCCAGCAGCGTAGTGGAGGGGAATGGCTACACCTTC. Supplemented by reference TRBV9 and TRBJ1-2, the full variable domain reads DSGVTQTPKHLITATGQRVTLRCSPRSGDLSVYWYQQSLDQGLQFLIQYYNGEERAKGNILERFSAQQFPDLHSELNLSSLELGDSALYFCASSVVEGNGYTFGSGTRLTVV.

This sequence joins TRBV5-1 and TRBJ2-7; possibly TRBD2 for D (6 bases). Germline V lookup: CDR1 SGHRS, CDR2 YFSETQ. Trimming left V 3 bases short and J 3 bases short, with 10 bases between. The CDR3 is 13 amino acids. The CDR3, as DNA: TGCGCCAGCAGCTGGGAGGAGGGCTACGAGCAGTACTTC. Its protein product is CASSWEEGYEQYF.

This clone was seen a handful of times. The chain carries TRBV29-1 and TRBJ1-1; no firm D call. The CDR3 has 13 amino acids. V dropped 5 bases and J dropped 4 bases, with 14 bases sitting between them. Germline lookup yields CDR1 SQVTM and CDR2 ANQGSEA. The CDR3 sequence: CSVKVAGVTEAFF. For the CDR3, the DNA is TGCAGCGTTAAGGTAGCCGGGGTCACTGAAGCTTTCTTT.

J is TRBJ1-5 and V is TRBV18, with TRBD1 identical over 8 bases. The V gene end was trimmed by 6 bases and the J gene end by 2 bases; junction bases not matched to a gene: 9. The germline V gene encodes CDR1 KGHSH and CDR2 LQKENI. This CDR3 contains 16 residues. CDR3 bases: TGTGCCAGCTCGTACCTTTCGACAGGGGGCAATCAGCCCCAGCATTTT. It yields the protein CASSYLSTGGNQPQHF.

This clone was observed once. The CDR3 bases are TGCGCCAGCAGCCATCGCACCGCGGATACGCAGTATTTT. Translating it yields CASSHRTADTQYF. The rearrangement links TRBV4-3 to TRBJ2-3, with D unclear. Trimming took off 3 bases at V and 6 bases at J, with 10 bases between the two ends. CDR1 LGHNA and CDR2 YSLEER come from the germline V gene. The CDR3 runs 13 residues.

DNA of the CDR3: TGCGCCAGCAGCTCAGTCACAACTAATGAAAAACTGTTTTTT. This sequence encodes CASSSVTTNEKLFF. This sequence joins TRBV5-1 and TRBJ1-4; D not resolved. Per the germline V gene, CDR1 is SGHRS and CDR2 is YFSETQ. V was clipped by 3 bases and J by 0 bases, with 6 bases between them. The CDR3 loop spans 14 amino acids.

The chain links TRBV4-1 to TRBJ1-4; D gene ambiguous. CDR3 size: 12 residues. The V gene's germline CDR1 is MGHRA and CDR2 YSYEKL. V lost 6 bases and J lost 5, with 7 bases in between. DNA for the CDR3: TGCGCCAGCAGGGGAGTCAATGAAAAACTGTTTTTT. It specifies CASRGVNEKLFF.